This T cell receptor beta chain was obtained from a study of post-analysis software for immune sequencing data (dated by TCRdb to between 2015 and 2017). For the study in its entirety: Disease courses on record covered relapsing-remitting, secondary progressive and progressive-relapsing multiple sclerosis, though some patients had no subtype annotation. The patient repertoires were set against about 12 previously published healthy control repertoires from donors whose ages ranged from roughly 6 to 26 years. A subset of samples was prepared in parallel using single-end sample barcoding, then pooled and co-amplified after Illumina adapter ligation.

As regards this clonotype: The target of this receptor is not known. The input lacks base qualities; no much larger clone sits a single base away.

Library preparation employed PCR. The listed sequencing device is Illumina HiSeq 2500. To reduce PCR and sequencing biases, unique molecular identifiers were built into the TCR beta cDNA libraries. Some 500,000 cDNA molecules were obtained per 1 to 10 million input T cells, so each molecule approximated one T cell. The patient libraries were prepared and sequenced with the same protocol used for the earlier healthy control dataset. Within a given batch, samples were prepared together, multiplexed and sequenced on the same HiSeq lane. Per the original workflow: MIGEC was used to process the raw barcoded reads, and molecular identifier groups with only a single read were discarded before consensus assembly and CDR3 extraction. Clonotype tables were post-analysed with VDJtools, normalizing diversity by down-sampling all datasets to the smallest sample size. Repertoire overlap clustering matched CDR3 amino acid but not nucleotide sequences to correct batch-related cross-sample contamination. TCRdb trimmed public reads at Q25 via fastp, called clones via MiXCR and kept in-frame beta chains. Merged by CDR3 protein, the rows form single entries marked with the most common genes and DNA. TCRdb, rather than the study authors, made the V and J calls. Present in this sample are hundreds of thousands of distinct CDR3 sequences, 25% to 30% of which were seen just once. The top ten clones comprise roughly 0.54% of the sample.

To demonstrate the VDJtools post-analysis software, TCR beta repertoires were profiled from the peripheral blood of 10 to 15 young patients with multiple sclerosis. The patients with multiple sclerosis were children and adolescents between about 6 and 17 years of age. The CDR3 spans 13 residues, from the cysteine through the phenylalanine. Only CDR3 DNA is held: 39 bases, read in frame from base 1. V and J are truncated by 2 bases and 5 bases respectively, leaving an intervening sequence of 10 bases. For CDR1 and CDR2, the germline V gene lists MNHEY and SVGAGI. General findings and caveats noted by the study authors: When samples were clustered directly using the F measure, samples prepared in the same batch co-clustered strongly, which prompted a batch-effect correction. Normalized Chao1 diversity was significantly lower in multiple sclerosis patients than controls, suggesting substantial peripheral T-cell clonal expansion. Significantly higher frequencies in patients than in controls were found for about five TRBV segments, including TRBV5-6, TRBV5-1 and TRBV20-1. The multiple sclerosis patient group was slightly younger than the control group.

This TCR derives from a girl between 5 and 17 years old with multiple sclerosis. The chain was built from TRBV6-5 and TRBJ2-7; the D gene cannot be named for sure. Source material: blood. Here is the DNA: TGTGCCAGCAGTTACCGCGGACGGCACGAGCAGTACTTC. Its product reads: CASSYRGRHEQYF.